A single sample gave rise to the 22 T cell receptor beta chains below, sequenced in a study of blood T cell repertoires in COVID-19. Profiling relied on immunoSEQ multiplex PCR, and the TCRdb table lists in-frame clones only, not all of them. Of 150,000 to 200,000 clones listed, roughly 86% were seen once; the top ten hold around 1.5%. Material: peripheral blood. These receptor sequences come from a woman in her fifties or sixties with acute or convalescent COVID-19.

This chain joins TRBV7-9 and TRBJ1-2; tentatively, D is TRBD1 (5 bases). V was cut by 0 bases and J by 6 bases, with 14 bases left in between. CDR1 and CDR2 from the germline V gene are SEHNR and FQNEAQ (reference sequence). The CDR3 runs 15 residues. The CDR3 nucleotides are TGTGCCAGCAGCTTAGCAGAGGGGAGGAGGGATGGCTACACCTTC. Translated, it gives CASSLAEGRRDGYTF.

The chain combines TRBV29-1 with TRBJ2-3, with TRBD2 matching 8 bases. J was trimmed by 6 bases and V by 4 bases; bases with no gene match: 0. This CDR3 has 11 amino acids. The germline gives CDR1 SQVTM, CDR2 ANQGSEA. CDR3 sequence: CSVGLADTQYF. DNA for the CDR3: TGCAGCGTTGGACTAGCGGATACGCAGTATTTT.

V and J are TRBV5-1 and TRBJ2-7; 8 bases align to TRBD1. Germline-derived CDR1 and CDR2 are SGHRS and YFSETQ. CDR3 length: 15 residues. The ends lost 0 bases at V and 7 bases at J; junction bases unmatched: 9. CDR3 protein: CASSLADRAGGEQYF. The CDR3, as DNA: TGCGCCAGCAGCTTGGCGGACAGGGCGGGTGGGGAGCAGTACTTC.

This chain links TRBV5-1 with TRBJ1-5; D possibly corresponds to TRBD1 (6 bases). V was pared by 5 bases and J by 7 bases, with 13 bases between. The germline V gene encodes CDR1 SGHRS and CDR2 YFSETQ. CDR3 length: 13 residues. The CDR3 nucleotides are TGCGCCAGCAGAACGGGGGGCGACCAGCCCCAGCATTTT. This gives the protein CASRTGGDQPQHF.

The chain carries TRBV9 and TRBJ2-2, with 14 bases that match TRBD2. The CDR3 loop spans 16 amino acids. The junction had 4 bases not matched to a gene; V was cut back by 3 bases and J by 6 bases. The germline gives CDR1 SGDLS, CDR2 YYNGEE. The CDR3 is CASSDGTSGGAGELFF. For the CDR3, the DNA is TGTGCCAGCAGCGACGGGACTAGCGGGGGAGCCGGGGAGCTGTTTTTT.

The rearrangement links TRBV19 to TRBJ2-7; possible D gene TRBD1, 5 bases. The CDR3 has 14 amino acids. The V gene lost 2 bases and the J gene lost 3 bases, with 11 bases spanning the gap. CDR1 is LNHDA, CDR2 SQIVND, per germline (reference sequence). The CDR3 DNA is TGTGCCAGTAGTATAACCCGACAGAACTACGAGCAGTACTTC. It specifies CASSITRQNYEQYF.

The chain combines TRBV29-1 with TRBJ2-1; tentative D call: TRBD2 (6 bases). V was cut by 7 bases and J by 2 bases, with 18 bases left in between. Germline CDR1 SQVTM, CDR2 ANQGSEA. The CDR3 sequence is 15 residues long. CDR3 sequence: CSAASGLETYNEQFF. The DNA for the CDR3 is TGCAGCGCTGCTTCGGGACTCGAGACCTACAATGAGCAGTTCTTC.

This chain joins TRBV11-3 and TRBJ2-5; D perhaps matches TRBD2 (7 bases). The CDR3 spans 16 residues. Germline assignment: CDR1 SGHNT and CDR2 YENEEA. V lost 5 bases and J 5 bases, leaving 21 bases between the germline ends. The CDR3 sequence is CASSPLLGGPTETQYF. In nucleotides, the CDR3 is TGTGCCAGCAGCCCGCTGCTCGGGGGGCCCACGGAGACCCAGTACTTC.

The chain joins TRBV12-3 or TRBV12-4 to TRBJ1-2; D not resolved. Between the trimmed V and J ends, which lost 5 bases and 2 bases, there was a span of 3 bases. The CDR3 totals 11 residues. In nucleotides, the CDR3 is TGTGCCAGCAGTGAGAACTATGGCTACACCTTC. Translated: CASSENYGYTF.

The gene calls are TRBV2 and TRBJ2-5, with 8 nucleotides matching TRBD2. There are 15 residues in the CDR3. V dropped 4 bases and J dropped 4; count of bases not matched to a gene: 8. The germline V gene has CDR1 SNHLY and CDR2 FYNNEI. The CDR3 here is CASSGTGGPGETQYF. The CDR3 nucleotides are TGTGCCAGCAGTGGGACGGGGGGGCCGGGAGAGACCCAGTACTTC. The full variable domain, completed using reference TRBV2 and TRBJ2-5, is EPEVTQTPSHQVTQMGQEVILRCVPISNHLYFYWYRQILGQKVEFLVSFYNNEISEKSEIFDDQFSVERPDGSNFTLKIRSTKLEDSAMYFCASSGTGGPGETQYFGPGTRLLVL.

As regards this clone: Lacking the conserved final phenylalanine or tryptophan, this CDR3 likely reflects a read error. No DNA is shown, since the ends of the CDR3 on it are uncertain; the CDR3 is the one TCRdb lists. The chain links TRBV29-1 to TRBJ2-7; the listed D gene, TRBD1, was not tested against the DNA. The CDR3 totals 10 residues, both ends included. Germline CDR1 SQVTM, CDR2 ANQGSEA. This CDR3 is CSLTGTECWD.

CDR3 in amino acids: CASSLRTAYQETQYF. As DNA, the CDR3 is TGTGCCAGCAGCTTGCGAACTGCGTACCAAGAGACCCAGTACTTC. This chain connects TRBV7-2 to TRBJ2-5, with no clear D. Germline assignment: CDR1 SGHTA and CDR2 FQGNSA. The CDR3 extends over 15 amino acids. Trimming took 3 bases from V and 0 from J, leaving 11 bases between them. The entire variable domain, with the rest obtained from reference TRBV7-2 and TRBJ2-5, is as follows: GAGVSQSPSNKVTEKGKDVELRCDPISGHTALYWYRQSLGQGLEFLIYFQGNSAPDKSGLPSDRFSAERTGGSVSTLTIQRTQQEDSAVYLCASSLRTAYQETQYFGPGTRLLVL.

The chain has TRBV9 and TRBJ2-1; D is ambiguous. The CDR3 is 16 amino acids. Germline V gene lookup returns CDR1 SGDLS and CDR2 YYNGEE. V lost 0 bases and J 8 bases, leaving 18 bases between the germline ends. CDR3 residues: CASSVDSPPTNYEQFF. CDR3 nucleotide sequence: TGTGCCAGCAGCGTAGACAGCCCCCCCACCAACTATGAGCAGTTCTTC.

This clone was recorded a few times. In nucleotides, the CDR3 is TGTGCCAGTAGTATAGATCGAAACGGGGAGAACTATGGCTACACCTTC. It yields the protein CASSIDRNGENYGYTF. This chain joins TRBV19 and TRBJ1-2; no clear D gene. The CDR3 extends over 16 amino acids. Trimming took 0 bases from V and 2 from J, leaving 13 bases between them. CDR1 and CDR2 from the germline V gene are LNHDA and SQIVND (reference sequence).

The chain carries TRBV6-5 and TRBJ2-7; 9 bases match TRBD1. The V and J ends lost 6 bases and 6 bases, in that order; junction bases with no gene match: 6. This CDR3 region has 13 residues. Per the germline V gene, CDR1 is MNHEY and CDR2 is SVGAGI. Written as DNA, the CDR3 is TGTGCCAGCAGCGAGGGACAGGGTCGCGAGCAGTACTTC. Residues: CASSEGQGREQYF.

V usage is TRBV5-4 and J usage is TRBJ2-5; TRBD2 matches 16 bases. CDR3 size: 18 residues. Germline V gene lookup returns CDR1 SGHNT and CDR2 YYREEE (reference sequence). The ends lost 4 bases at V and 3 bases at J; junction bases unmatched: 9. The CDR3 region is CASSPEGTSGGAEETQYF. The CDR3 DNA follows: TGTGCCAGCAGCCCGGAAGGGACTAGCGGGGGGGCCGAAGAGACCCAGTACTTC.

The chain recombines TRBV18 with TRBJ1-1; D unresolved. Germline assignment: CDR1 KGHSH and CDR2 LQKENI. V was cut by 0 bases and J by 1 base, with 6 bases left in between. The CDR3 length is 14 residues. The CDR3 loop is CASSPPQANTEAFF. In nucleotides, the CDR3 is TGTGCCAGCTCACCACCCCAGGCGAACACTGAAGCTTTCTTT.

V and J are TRBV29-1 and TRBJ2-3, with D tentatively TRBD1 (6 bases). This CDR3 has 10 residues. Trimming cost V 6 bases and J 5 bases, with 6 bases left between them. Germline V lookup: CDR1 SQVTM, CDR2 ANQGSEA. Here the CDR3 DNA reads TGCAGCGTACAGGGAGATACGCAGTATTTT. Translation gives CSVQGDTQYF.

V gene TRBV7-9 combines with J gene TRBJ2-3; TRBD2 agrees at 7 bases. The CDR3 is 15 residues long. With V trimmed by 2 bases and J by 2 bases, 4 bases remained unmatched. CDR1 is SEHNR and CDR2 is FQNEAQ in the germline V gene (reference sequence). This CDR3 is CASSLSGGNTDTQYF. CDR3 in DNA: TGTGCCAGCAGCTTATCGGGGGGAAACACAGATACGCAGTATTTT.

As concerns this clone: The junction and the germline gene differ at one end; a read error may be behind it. The rearrangement links TRBV5-1 to TRBJ2-7; TRBD2 might be the D (5 bases). The length of the CDR3 is 18 residues. Germline CDR1 is SGHRS and CDR2 is YFSETQ. The CDR3, as DNA: TGCGCCAGCAGCTTGACCCCGGAAAAAGCGGCCCTCTCCAACGAGCAGTACTTC. It encodes CASSLTPEKAALSNEQYF. The complete variable domain, with remaining parts taken from reference TRBV5-1 and TRBJ2-7, reads KAGVTQTPRYLIKTRGQQVTLSCSPISGHRSVSWYQQTPGQGLQFLFEYFSETQRNKGNFPGRFSGRQFSNSRSEMNVSTLELGDSALYLCASSLTPEKAALSNEQYFGPGTRLTVT.

This clone appeared once. This sequence joins TRBV5-8 and TRBJ1-2; 9 nucleotides align to TRBD1. This CDR3 comprises 12 residues. The J segment lost 8 bases and the V segment lost 5 bases, leaving 4 bases of the junction unmatched. CDR1 and CDR2 from the germline V gene are SGHTS and YDEGEE. The CDR3 DNA is TGTGCCAGCAGTAAGACAGGGGGAGGCTACACCTTC. Its protein product is CASSKTGGGYTF.

The chain uses TRBV11-2 and TRBJ2-3; D is unclear. V lost 0 bases and J 3 bases, leaving 10 bases between the germline ends. The CDR3 consists of 15 residues. Germline V lookup: CDR1 SGHAT, CDR2 FQNNGV. CDR3 protein: CASSLEVFGTDTQYF. The CDR3 bases are TGTGCCAGCAGCTTAGAGGTCTTCGGGACAGATACGCAGTATTTT.